The clone carrying this T cell receptor beta chain came up a few times. This sample is drawn from a study of blood T cells in healthy people across ages. Study-level information: The capture of about one barcoded beta molecule per two T cells was achieved by template switching.

The length of the CDR3 is 18 residues. V was cut by 0 bases and J by 4 bases, with 19 bases left in between. Germline V gene data show CDR1 as MNHEY and CDR2 as SVGEGT. Combining a sample-barcoded 5' primer with a J-beta primer mix, a second PCR ran for roughly 7 to 12 cycles. TCRdb itself ran the 5' RACE reads through MiXCR, one entry per CDR3 protein. The sample lists some 760,000 distinct CDR3 sequences; 25% were seen once. Donors each provided 7.5 to 10 milliliters of peripheral blood. A further study also used this sample, focusing on T cells of mothers and their children. That report adds: cDNA was synthesized from all extracted RNA at about 1.4 ug per reaction. Evidence of persistent microchimeric T cell clones was absent.

Sample: blood. The TCR originated in a boy younger than 18 in good health. The V gene is TRBV6-2 or TRBV6-3, the J gene TRBJ2-1; D is ambiguous. CDR3 coding DNA: TGTGCCAGCAGTTACTCGTTTGTAACTGGGATGGATTACAATGAGCAGTTCTTC. The encoded protein is CASSYSFVTGMDYNEQFF.